A single sample is the source of the 19 T cell receptor beta chains below, sequenced in a study of T cell repertoires in cytomegalovirus infection. TCRdb used MiXCR to reprocess the reads, holding one entry per CDR3 protein. Seen here are around 290,000 distinct CDR3 sequences, about 25% observed once, and the top ten hold over 11%. Sequencing was carried out using PBMCs. The receptors originated from a human donor in good health (CMV status not recorded). Some clones in this sample may be carry-over from other donors' samples.

This chain links TRBV28 with TRBJ1-5; possible D gene TRBD1, 6 bases. The V gene's germline CDR1 is MDHEN and CDR2 SYDVKM. CDR3 length: 15 residues. V lost 7 bases to trimming and J lost 7 bases, with 20 bases between them. The CDR3 reads CASTPNQGNGQPQHF. Written as DNA, the CDR3 is TGTGCCAGCACCCCAAATCAGGGGAACGGCCAGCCCCAGCATTTT.

The chain combines TRBV18 with TRBJ2-3; D is uncertain. Germline V lookup: CDR1 KGHSH, CDR2 LQKENI. The CDR3 has 15 residues. V shed 6 bases and J shed 1 base, with 14 bases lying between them. The CDR3 coding sequence is TGTGCCAGCTCCCCTAGGACGGCGGGCACAGATACGCAGTATTTT. It codes for CASSPRTAGTDTQYF.

This sequence joins TRBV5-1 and TRBJ2-1; no firm D call. There are 13 residues in the CDR3. Trimming cost V 4 bases and J 9 bases, with 14 bases left between them. Germline V lookup: CDR1 SGHRS, CDR2 YFSETQ. The CDR3 DNA reads as TGCGCCAGCAGCCTTAAGATCCTCGGTGAGCAGTTCTTC. Protein sequence: CASSLKILGEQFF.

Only a few counts were recorded for this clonotype. The chain combines TRBV28 with TRBJ2-3; 8 bases align to TRBD2. The V gene's germline CDR1 is MDHEN and CDR2 SYDVKM. After removal of 5 bases from V and 2 bases from J, the junction contained 9 bases not matched to a gene. The CDR3 consists of 16 residues. The CDR3 region is CASSLPDGGDTDTQYF. The CDR3 coding sequence is TGTGCCAGCAGTCTTCCCGACGGGGGGGACACAGATACGCAGTATTTT.

This clonotype was seen more than once but under ten times. V usage is TRBV11-2 and J usage is TRBJ2-7; 8 bases match TRBD1. V shed 2 bases, J shed 6 bases, and the junction held 3 bases outside the gene matches. Looked up from germline, CDR1 is SGHAT and CDR2 is FQNNGV. The length of the CDR3 is 13 residues. The CDR3 loop is CASSLRQGPEQYF. In DNA form, the CDR3 reads TGTGCCAGCAGCTTAAGACAGGGGCCCGAGCAGTACTTC.

The chain recombines TRBV20-1 with TRBJ1-5, with D maybe TRBD1 (6 bases). Germline values: CDR1 DFQATT, CDR2 SNEGSKA (reference sequence). Trimming shortened V by 3 bases and J by 3 bases, and 9 bases separated the two germline ends. The CDR3 consists of 13 residues. The CDR3 DNA reads TGCAGTGCTAGTGGGGGCCTCAATCAGCCCCAGCATTTT. Amino acid sequence: CSASGGLNQPQHF.

This chain connects TRBV7-2 to TRBJ2-5; 12 bases agree with TRBD2. Germline-derived CDR1 and CDR2 are SGHTA and FQGNSA. This CDR3 region has 18 residues. V lost 3 bases to trimming and J lost 2 bases; unmatched junction nucleotides: 10. The CDR3 reads CASSLGTSGLPGQETQYF. CDR3 DNA sequence: TGTGCCAGCAGCTTGGGGACTAGCGGGCTCCCCGGGCAAGAGACCCAGTACTTC.

The chain combines TRBV2 with TRBJ2-6; unclear D gene. The germline gives CDR1 SNHLY, CDR2 FYNNEI. V dropped 3 bases and J dropped 2 bases, with 5 bases sitting between them. The CDR3 contains 14 residues. The CDR3 DNA follows: TGTGCCAGCAGTGACATCACTGGGGCCAACGTCCTGACTTTC. Translating gives CASSDITGANVLTF.

This clonotype was detected many times. The rearrangement joins TRBV7-2 to TRBJ2-1; D gene uncertain. The CDR3 has 15 amino acids. V lost 5 bases and J 4 bases, leaving 15 bases between the germline ends. The germline V gene encodes CDR1 SGHTA and CDR2 FQGNSA. The chain's CDR3 is CASSAQTNPYNEQFF. In DNA form, the CDR3 reads TGTGCCAGCAGCGCTCAGACGAATCCTTACAATGAGCAGTTCTTC. Drawing the rest from reference TRBV7-2 and TRBJ2-1, the complete variable domain is GAGVSQSPSNKVTEKGKDVELRCDPISGHTALYWYRQSLGQGLEFLIYFQGNSAPDKSGLPSDRFSAERTGGSVSTLTIQRTQQEDSAVYLCASSAQTNPYNEQFFGPGTRLTVL.

The table lists this clonotype with many counts. The chain combines TRBV7-2 with TRBJ2-5; TRBD2 matches 12 bases. The CDR3 runs 16 residues. Germline lookup yields CDR1 SGHTA and CDR2 FQGNSA. Trimming at V came to 2 bases and at J to 7 bases, leaving 8 bases not matched to a gene. In nucleotides, the CDR3 is TGTGCCAGCAGCTTATCAACTAGCGGGGGGCAGGGGACCCAGTACTTC. It translates to CASSLSTSGGQGTQYF. The whole variable domain, remainder taken from reference TRBV7-2 and TRBJ2-5, is GAGVSQSPSNKVTEKGKDVELRCDPISGHTALYWYRQSLGQGLEFLIYFQGNSAPDKSGLPSDRFSAERTGGSVSTLTIQRTQQEDSAVYLCASSLSTSGGQGTQYFGPGTRLLVL.

This clonotype was picked up a small number of times. V is TRBV2 and J is TRBJ2-1; a weak D match, TRBD2 (5 bases). The CDR3 runs to 13 residues. V was pared by 5 bases and J by 6 bases, with 11 bases between. Germline V gives CDR1 SNHLY, CDR2 FYNNEI. CDR3 sequence reads: CASSKDLLNEQFF. CDR3 coding DNA: TGTGCCAGCAGTAAGGACTTACTCAATGAGCAGTTCTTC.

The chain joins TRBV20-1 to TRBJ2-1, with D possibly called TRBD1 or TRBD2 (5 bases each). V was clipped by 3 bases and J by 0 bases, with 12 bases between them. Germline V CDR1 and CDR2: DFQATT, SNEGSKA (reference sequence). The CDR3 extends over 15 amino acids. The chain's CDR3 is CSASGAGSSYNEQFF. The CDR3 nucleotides read TGCAGTGCTAGTGGGGCGGGCAGCTCCTACAATGAGCAGTTCTTC.

There are a few counts of this clonotype. The chain combines TRBV28 with TRBJ1-5; D might be TRBD1 (6 bases). This CDR3 region has 16 residues. Germline V lookup: CDR1 MDHEN, CDR2 SYDVKM. Trimming removed 5 bases at V and 4 bases at J, with 18 bases between. The CDR3 DNA reads as TGTGCCAGCAGTCCACGTGGACAGTTTCCAAATCAGCCCCAGCATTTT. This translates into CASSPRGQFPNQPQHF.

The sample holds many counts of this clonotype. The V call is TRBV7-2, the J call TRBJ1-2, with 7 bases aligning to TRBD1. There are 17 residues in the CDR3. With V trimmed by 1 base and J by 5 bases, 13 bases remained unmatched. Germline CDR1 and CDR2: SGHTA and FQGNSA. CDR3 in amino acids: CASSLEPSGTAIYGYTF. CDR3 nucleotides: TGTGCCAGCAGCTTAGAGCCCTCCGGGACAGCAATTTATGGCTACACCTTC.

The table lists this clonotype with a few counts. The V gene is TRBV4-3, the J gene TRBJ2-2; D is uncertain. Germline assignment: CDR1 LGHNA and CDR2 YSLEER. The CDR3 length is 19 residues. The V end lost 4 bases, the J end lost 4 bases, and 25 bases lay between the germline ends. The CDR3 DNA follows: TGCGCCAGCAGCCGCTGGCTGGGCTCCTGGGCGAGTGGCACCGGGGAGCTGTTTTTT. Translating gives CASSRWLGSWASGTGELFF.

This clonotype was seen at least ten times. The V and J genes are TRBV7-2 and TRBJ1-1; the D is unclear. The V end lost 6 bases, the J end lost 0 bases, and 11 bases lay between the germline ends. The CDR3 loop spans 14 amino acids. In germline, CDR1 is SGHTA, CDR2 FQGNSA. The CDR3 is CASRKNFMNTEAFF. DNA for the CDR3: TGTGCCAGCAGAAAGAACTTCATGAACACTGAAGCTTTCTTT. Complete variable domain (other parts from reference TRBV7-2 and TRBJ1-1): GAGVSQSPSNKVTEKGKDVELRCDPISGHTALYWYRQSLGQGLEFLIYFQGNSAPDKSGLPSDRFSAERTGGSVSTLTIQRTQQEDSAVYLCASRKNFMNTEAFFGQGTRLTVV.

The rearrangement joins TRBV29-1 to TRBJ2-3, with 7 bases fitting TRBD1. The CDR3 runs to 14 residues. Trimming removed 6 bases from V and 2 bases from J; junction bases left unmatched: 8. The V gene's germline CDR1 is SQVTM and CDR2 ANQGSEA. The CDR3: CSVKQGVTTDTQYF. CDR3 nucleotide sequence: TGCAGCGTCAAGCAGGGGGTGACCACAGATACGCAGTATTTT.

The chain employs TRBV20-1 and TRBJ1-2; D gene ambiguous. Germline assignment: CDR1 DFQATT and CDR2 SNEGSKA (reference sequence). Trimming took 1 base from V and 5 from J, leaving 11 bases between them. CDR3 length equals 13 residues. The CDR3: CSARVERAYGYTF. The DNA of the CDR3 is TGCAGTGCTAGAGTTGAAAGGGCATATGGCTACACCTTC.

The chain is built from TRBV20-1 and TRBJ2-1; D is undetermined. Trimming shortened V by 4 bases and J by 7 bases, and 8 bases separated the two germline ends. Germline CDR1 reads DFQATT; CDR2 reads SNEGSKA (reference sequence). The CDR3 totals 11 residues. The CDR3 coding sequence is TGCAGTGCTATGAGTTTAAATGAGCAGTTCTTC. It encodes CSAMSLNEQFF.